This entry describes one TCR beta chain. These data come from a study of cytomegalovirus exposure and HLA in healthy donors. Trimming pared 0 bases from V and 9 bases from J, leaving 10 bases between. Germline V gene sequence: CDR1 SGHRS, CDR2 YFSETQ. The CDR3 is 14 residues long. 60 Vbeta and 13 Jbeta primers were used in PCR. Produced via immunoSEQ multiplex PCR; TCRdb's table is partial and in-frame only. Among around 91,000 clones, roughly 78% were seen once, and the ten largest hold 4% to 5.5%. This rearrangement joins TRBV5-1 to TRBJ1-6, with D tentatively TRBD1 (6 bases). The sequenced sample consisted of PBMCs. The receptor's source is a male donor in good health and CMV-seropositive. The CDR3 region has the DNA TGCGCCAGCAGCTTGGCAGGCAGGGGTTCACCCCTCCACTTT. It codes for CASSLAGRGSPLHF.